What follows is one T cell receptor (beta chain) and its context. Assay used: immunoSEQ multiplex PCR; TCRdb lists only in-frame clones, some missing. This sample carries about 210,000 clones, around 90% of them seen once, and the ten largest clones take about 1.7%. The V end was cut by 10 bases, the J end by 2 bases, with 14 bases between. Germline V gene lookup returns CDR1 SNHLY and CDR2 FYNNEI. The CDR3 totals 13 residues. The entry originates in a study of blood T cell repertoires in COVID-19. Sequencing used peripheral blood. This TCR derives from a man between 65 and 85 years old with acute or convalescent COVID-19. The J gene is TRBJ1-1, the V gene TRBV2; D perhaps matches TRBD1 (5 bases). This chain's CDR3 is CATSSDRNTEAFF. The DNA for the CDR3 is TGTGCCACCTCAAGCGACAGAAACACTGAAGCTTTCTTT.